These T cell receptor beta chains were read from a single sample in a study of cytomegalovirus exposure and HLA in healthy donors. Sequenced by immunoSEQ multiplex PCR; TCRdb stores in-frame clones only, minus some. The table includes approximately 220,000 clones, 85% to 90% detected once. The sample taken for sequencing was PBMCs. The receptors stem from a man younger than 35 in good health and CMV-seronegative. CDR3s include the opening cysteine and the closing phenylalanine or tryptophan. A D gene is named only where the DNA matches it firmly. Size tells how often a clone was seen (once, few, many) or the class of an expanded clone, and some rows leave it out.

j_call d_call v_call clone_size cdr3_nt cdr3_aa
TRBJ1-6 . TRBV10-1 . TGCGCCAGCAGTGAGTCGAATACGGGGATCTCACCCCTCCACTTT CASSESNTGISPLHF
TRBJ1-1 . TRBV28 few TGTGCCAGCAGGGGAGGGAACACTGAAGCTTTCTTT CASRGGNTEAFF
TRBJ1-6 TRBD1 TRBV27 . TGTGCCAGCAGTTTGAACAGGGGAACGAATTCACCCCTCCACTTT CASSLNRGTNSPLHF
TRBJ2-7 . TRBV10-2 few TGCGCCAGCGATGACCTAGCGATGTGGGAGCAGTACTTC CASDDLAMWEQYF
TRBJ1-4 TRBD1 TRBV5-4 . TGTGCCAGCAGCTTCGGACAGGGGGCGCGTGAAAAACTGTTTTTT CASSFGQGAREKLFF
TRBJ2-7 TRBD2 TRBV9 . TGTGCCAGCAGCCAAACTAGCGGGAGTACGTACGAGCAGTACTTC CASSQTSGSTYEQYF
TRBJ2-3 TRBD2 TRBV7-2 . TGTGCCAGCAGCTCGCAAGCGGGAGTCACAGATACGCAGTATTTT CASSSQAGVTDTQYF
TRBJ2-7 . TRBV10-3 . TGTGCCATCACCCCCGGGACAAAAGGCCACGAGCAGTACTTC CAITPGTKGHEQYF
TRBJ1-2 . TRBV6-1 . TGTGCCAGCAGTGAAGCCGCCGGACAGCCTTATGGCTACACCTTC CASSEAAGQPYGYTF
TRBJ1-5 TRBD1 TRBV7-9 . TGTGCCAGCAGCCCAAGGACAGGGGTGGGTAATCAGCCCCAGCATTTT CASSPRTGVGNQPQHF
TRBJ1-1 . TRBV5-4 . TGTGCCAGCAGCCCGGCGGGGACTGAAGCTTTCTTT CASSPAGTEAFF
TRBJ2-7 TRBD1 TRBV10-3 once TGTGCCATCAGTGAGTCGAGACAGGGGGCGAGCTTGGGAGAGCAGTACTTC CAISESRQGASLGEQYF
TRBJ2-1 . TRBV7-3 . TGTGCCAGCAGCTTATCGGGTTCGGGGAACTACAATGAGCAGTTCTTC CASSLSGSGNYNEQFF
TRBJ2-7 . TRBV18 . TGTGCCAGCTCACCACCCGGCAGGACAGCCTACGAGCAGTACTTC CASSPPGRTAYEQYF
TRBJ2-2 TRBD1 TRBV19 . TGTGCCAGTCAGGACAGGGCGGACACCGGGGAGCTGTTTTTT CASQDRADTGELFF
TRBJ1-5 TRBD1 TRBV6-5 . TGTGCCAGCAGTTACGCGGCAGGGGGACAGCCCCAGCATTTT CASSYAAGGQPQHF
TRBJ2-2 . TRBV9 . TGTGCCAGCAACCGAGAAAACACCGGGGAGCTGTTTTTT CASNRENTGELFF
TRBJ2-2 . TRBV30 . TGTGCCTGGAGTGTAGTCGGTAACGCCGGGGAGCTGTTTTTT CAWSVVGNAGELFF
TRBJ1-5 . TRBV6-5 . TGTGCCAGCAAAGACCGGGGAGCTAGCAATCAGCCCCAGCATTTT CASKDRGASNQPQHF
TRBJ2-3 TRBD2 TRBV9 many TGTGCCAGCAGCGGACCCCCGGGAGGGGATACGCAGTATTTT CASSGPPGGDTQYF
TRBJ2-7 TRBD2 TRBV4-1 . TGCGCCAGCAGGGCCGACGGGGGGACCTACGAGCAGTACTTC CASRADGGTYEQYF
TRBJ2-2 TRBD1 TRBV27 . TGTGCCAGCAGTCTCCGGGACAGGGGATTAGGAGTCTCCGGGGAGCTGTTTTTT CASSLRDRGLGVSGELFF
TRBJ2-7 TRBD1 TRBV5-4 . TGTGCCAGCAGGATGGTCGGGACAGGGAGGAACGAGCAGTACTTC CASRMVGTGRNEQYF
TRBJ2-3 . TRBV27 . TGTGCCAGCAGTTTATTGGCAGGGGTTATGACAGATACGCAGTATTTT CASSLLAGVMTDTQYF
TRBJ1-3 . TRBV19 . TGTGCCAGTAGTATAATGCCGACAGGTAACTCTGGAAACACCATATATTTT CASSIMPTGNSGNTIYF
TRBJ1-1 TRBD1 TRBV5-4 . TGTGCCAGCAGCTTGGAGGACAGGGGGGTAGCTTTCTTT CASSLEDRGVAFF
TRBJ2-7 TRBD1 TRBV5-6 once TGTGCCAGCAGCTTGGGGACAGGGCATTTCTACGAGCAGTACTTC CASSLGTGHFYEQYF
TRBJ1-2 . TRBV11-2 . TGTGCCAGCAGGGATATAAAAGAGGGCTTTTATGGCTACACCTTC CASRDIKEGFYGYTF
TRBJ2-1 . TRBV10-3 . TGTGCCATCAGTGATCATCGAGCCGACAATGAGCAGTTCTTC CAISDHRADNEQFF
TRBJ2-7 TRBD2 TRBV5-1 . TGCGCCAGCGTAGAAGGGACTAGCGGGGTCCCCTCCTACGAGCAGTACTTC CASVEGTSGVPSYEQYF
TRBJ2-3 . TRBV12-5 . TGTGCTAGTGCCTTCGGGGGAGCAGATACGCAGTATTTT CASAFGGADTQYF
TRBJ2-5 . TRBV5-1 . TGCGCCAGCAGGGCTACTAGGGGGGAGACCCAGTACTTC CASRATRGETQYF
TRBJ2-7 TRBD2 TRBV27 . TGTGCCAGCACGAAGGGGAGGGGACCCTACGAGCAGTACTTC CASTKGRGPYEQYF
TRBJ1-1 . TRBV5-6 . TGTGCCAGCAGTTGGATGGACAGCACTTATATTGAAGCTTTCTTT CASSWMDSTYIEAFF
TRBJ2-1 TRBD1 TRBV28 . TGTGCCAGCAGTTTACTGGGACAGGGGGCCGATGAGCAGTTCTTC CASSLLGQGADEQFF
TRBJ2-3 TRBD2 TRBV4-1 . TGCGCCAGCAGCCGTACCAATAGCGGGGGGAAGGATACGCAGTATTTT CASSRTNSGGKDTQYF
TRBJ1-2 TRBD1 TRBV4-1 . TGCGCCGTTCAGCCGGGGACAGGGATGGGCTATGGCTACACCTTC CAVQPGTGMGYGYTF
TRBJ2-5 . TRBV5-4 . TGTGCCAGCATCCCGGACAGGGAGGGGACCCAGTACTTC CASIPDREGTQYF
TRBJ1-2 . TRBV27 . TGTGCCAGCAGTTCCAGGGCTAATTATGGCTACACCTTC CASSSRANYGYTF
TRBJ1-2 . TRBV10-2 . TGCGCCAGCAGTGACCTCGACAGAAACTATGGCTACACCTTC CASSDLDRNYGYTF
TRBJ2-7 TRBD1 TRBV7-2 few TGTGCCAGCAGCAACGGACAGGGGCCCGAGCAGTACTTC CASSNGQGPEQYF
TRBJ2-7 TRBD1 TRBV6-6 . TGTGCCAGCAGTATTCCGGGACAGGGGGTTTACGAGCAGTACTTC CASSIPGQGVYEQYF
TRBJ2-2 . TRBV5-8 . TGTGCCAGCAGACAGAGGGTTTTGAACACCGGGGAGCTGTTTTTT CASRQRVLNTGELFF
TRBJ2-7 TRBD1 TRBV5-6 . TGTGCCAGCAGCTTGTCAGGGGGATCCTACGAGCAGTACTTC CASSLSGGSYEQYF
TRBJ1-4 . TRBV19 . TGTGCCAGTAGTATGCCCCGGAAGGAGGAAGAAAAACTGTTTTTT CASSMPRKEEEKLFF
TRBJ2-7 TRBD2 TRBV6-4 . TGTGCCAGCAGTGACTCTCCGGGGGGGTCCTACGAGCAGTACTTC CASSDSPGGSYEQYF
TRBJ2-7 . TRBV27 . TGTGCCAGCAGTTCAACCACTACAGGGCTGGGCGAGCAGTACTTC CASSSTTTGLGEQYF
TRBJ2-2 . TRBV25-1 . TGTGCCAGCACGCGTAGGGAGGACACCGGGGAGCTGTTTTTT CASTRREDTGELFF
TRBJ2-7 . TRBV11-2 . TGTGCCAGCAGCTTAGATCTAGGCGTAGGCTACGAGCAGTACTTC CASSLDLGVGYEQYF
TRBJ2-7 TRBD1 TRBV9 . TGTGCCAGCAGCAATCGAGGGCAGGGGGCTTGCTACGAGCAGTACTTC CASSNRGQGACYEQYF